Listed below are T cell receptor beta chains from one sample, sequenced in a study of shared clonotypes between healthy human individuals. The assay was immunoSEQ multiplex PCR, and TCRdb's table has in-frame clones only and misses some. The sample lists more than 550,000 clones, roughly 72% seen once, with approximately 1.8% in the top ten. Sequenced material: memory CD4+ T cells sorted from blood. All receptors derive from a woman aged 25-40 years in good health. CDR3s include the opening cysteine and the closing phenylalanine or tryptophan. D genes are given only for firm matches. Clone size is stated in some rows and not others, as once, few, many or a class when expanded.

TRBV7-9	-	-	TRBJ1-5	CASSLAGGTRTWSQPQHF	TGTGCCAGCAGCTTGGCCGGCGGGACCCGGACGTGGAGCCAGCCCCAGCATTTT
TRBV13	-	TRBD2	TRBJ2-5	CASSFKVVPRAGVETQYF	TGTGCCAGCAGCTTTAAAGTAGTCCCCCGAGCGGGAGTGGAGACCCAGTACTTC
TRBV2	few	TRBD2	TRBJ2-7	CASSEAGLAGRTYEQYF	TGTGCCAGCAGTGAAGCTGGACTAGCGGGGAGAACTTACGAGCAGTACTTC
TRBV7-9	-	-	TRBJ2-1	CASSLISLSQFF	TGTGCCAGCAGCTTAATTAGCCTCTCCCAGTTCTTC
TRBV2	once	-	TRBJ2-7	CASVPADLLYEQYF	TGTGCCAGCGTCCCAGCAGACCTTCTCTACGAGCAGTACTTC
TRBV15	-	-	TRBJ1-5	CATTTGGTGNQPQHF	TGTGCCACCACAACCGGGGGTACGGGCAATCAGCCCCAGCATTTT
TRBV27	-	-	TRBJ1-1	CASRHVAGAGIEAFF	TGTGCCAGCCGCCATGTGGCAGGGGCTGGGATAGAAGCTTTCTTT
TRBV5-1	-	-	TRBJ1-4	CASSLAAPREKLFF	TGCGCCAGCAGCTTGGCAGCGCCGCGGGAAAAACTGTTTTTT
TRBV7-8	-	TRBD1	TRBJ1-2	CASSRRGQGGYTF	TGTGCCAGCAGCCGCAGGGGGCAGGGTGGCTACACCTTC
TRBV10-2	-	-	TRBJ1-1	CASSLAGPNTEAFF	TGCGCCAGCAGTCTCGCGGGCCCGAACACTGAAGCTTTCTTT
TRBV6-5	-	-	TRBJ1-1	CATSGRVSTEAFF	TGTGCCACCAGCGGGAGGGTTAGCACTGAAGCTTTCTTT
TRBV7-2	many	TRBD2	TRBJ2-1	CASSTSALTYNEQFF	TGTGCCAGCAGCACTAGCGCCTTAACTTACAATGAGCAGTTCTTC
TRBV4-1	-	-	TRBJ1-5	CASSPLGLRNQPQHF	TGCGCCAGCAGCCCCCTGGGACTCCGCAATCAGCCCCAGCATTTT
TRBV29-1	-	-	TRBJ2-5	CSVDGGVETQYF	TGCAGCGTTGATGGCGGGGTGGAGACCCAGTACTTC
TRBV7-9	-	-	TRBJ2-3	CASSLLVPDTQYF	TGTGCCAGCAGCTTACTTGTCCCAGATACGCAGTATTTT
TRBV30	few	TRBD1	TRBJ1-4	CAWTRTGSNEKLFF	TGTGCCTGGACTAGGACAGGATCTAATGAAAAACTGTTTTTT
TRBV19	-	-	TRBJ1-5	CASSVLSSGQPQHF	TGTGCCAGTAGTGTCCTCTCTTCGGGTCAGCCCCAGCATTTT
TRBV4-2	-	-	TRBJ1-4	CASSHPEGGANEKLFF	TGTGCCAGCAGCCACCCCGAAGGGGGGGCTAATGAAAAACTGTTTTTT
TRBV11-2	many	-	TRBJ2-5	CASSPKETQYF	TGTGCCAGCAGCCCCAAGGAGACCCAGTACTTC
TRBV4-2	-	TRBD2	TRBJ2-7	CASSPHWGLAGGSTGEQYF	TGTGCCAGCAGCCCCCACTGGGGACTAGCGGGAGGATCGACGGGAGAGCAGTACTTC
TRBV2	few	-	TRBJ2-7	CASSYTYEQYF	TGTGCCAGCAGTTATACCTACGAGCAGTACTTC
TRBV30	-	-	TRBJ1-1	CAWRKTRLLGAFF	TGTGCCTGGAGGAAAACGCGGCTCTTGGGAGCTTTCTTT
TRBV29-1	once	-	TRBJ2-3	CSTGRGDSTDTQYF	TGCAGCACCGGCAGGGGAGATAGCACAGATACGCAGTATTTT
TRBV28	-	-	TRBJ2-7	CASSLKGSRGRDSSYEQYF	TGTGCCAGCAGTTTAAAAGGGAGCAGGGGCCGCGATAGCTCCTACGAGCAGTACTTC
TRBV5-1	-	-	TRBJ1-2	CASSLEEDRVYGYTF	TGCGCCAGCAGCCTGGAGGAGGACAGAGTCTATGGCTACACCTTC
TRBV10-3	-	-	TRBJ2-3	CATRPEGTDTQYF	TGTGCCACCAGACCGGAGGGCACAGATACGCAGTATTTT